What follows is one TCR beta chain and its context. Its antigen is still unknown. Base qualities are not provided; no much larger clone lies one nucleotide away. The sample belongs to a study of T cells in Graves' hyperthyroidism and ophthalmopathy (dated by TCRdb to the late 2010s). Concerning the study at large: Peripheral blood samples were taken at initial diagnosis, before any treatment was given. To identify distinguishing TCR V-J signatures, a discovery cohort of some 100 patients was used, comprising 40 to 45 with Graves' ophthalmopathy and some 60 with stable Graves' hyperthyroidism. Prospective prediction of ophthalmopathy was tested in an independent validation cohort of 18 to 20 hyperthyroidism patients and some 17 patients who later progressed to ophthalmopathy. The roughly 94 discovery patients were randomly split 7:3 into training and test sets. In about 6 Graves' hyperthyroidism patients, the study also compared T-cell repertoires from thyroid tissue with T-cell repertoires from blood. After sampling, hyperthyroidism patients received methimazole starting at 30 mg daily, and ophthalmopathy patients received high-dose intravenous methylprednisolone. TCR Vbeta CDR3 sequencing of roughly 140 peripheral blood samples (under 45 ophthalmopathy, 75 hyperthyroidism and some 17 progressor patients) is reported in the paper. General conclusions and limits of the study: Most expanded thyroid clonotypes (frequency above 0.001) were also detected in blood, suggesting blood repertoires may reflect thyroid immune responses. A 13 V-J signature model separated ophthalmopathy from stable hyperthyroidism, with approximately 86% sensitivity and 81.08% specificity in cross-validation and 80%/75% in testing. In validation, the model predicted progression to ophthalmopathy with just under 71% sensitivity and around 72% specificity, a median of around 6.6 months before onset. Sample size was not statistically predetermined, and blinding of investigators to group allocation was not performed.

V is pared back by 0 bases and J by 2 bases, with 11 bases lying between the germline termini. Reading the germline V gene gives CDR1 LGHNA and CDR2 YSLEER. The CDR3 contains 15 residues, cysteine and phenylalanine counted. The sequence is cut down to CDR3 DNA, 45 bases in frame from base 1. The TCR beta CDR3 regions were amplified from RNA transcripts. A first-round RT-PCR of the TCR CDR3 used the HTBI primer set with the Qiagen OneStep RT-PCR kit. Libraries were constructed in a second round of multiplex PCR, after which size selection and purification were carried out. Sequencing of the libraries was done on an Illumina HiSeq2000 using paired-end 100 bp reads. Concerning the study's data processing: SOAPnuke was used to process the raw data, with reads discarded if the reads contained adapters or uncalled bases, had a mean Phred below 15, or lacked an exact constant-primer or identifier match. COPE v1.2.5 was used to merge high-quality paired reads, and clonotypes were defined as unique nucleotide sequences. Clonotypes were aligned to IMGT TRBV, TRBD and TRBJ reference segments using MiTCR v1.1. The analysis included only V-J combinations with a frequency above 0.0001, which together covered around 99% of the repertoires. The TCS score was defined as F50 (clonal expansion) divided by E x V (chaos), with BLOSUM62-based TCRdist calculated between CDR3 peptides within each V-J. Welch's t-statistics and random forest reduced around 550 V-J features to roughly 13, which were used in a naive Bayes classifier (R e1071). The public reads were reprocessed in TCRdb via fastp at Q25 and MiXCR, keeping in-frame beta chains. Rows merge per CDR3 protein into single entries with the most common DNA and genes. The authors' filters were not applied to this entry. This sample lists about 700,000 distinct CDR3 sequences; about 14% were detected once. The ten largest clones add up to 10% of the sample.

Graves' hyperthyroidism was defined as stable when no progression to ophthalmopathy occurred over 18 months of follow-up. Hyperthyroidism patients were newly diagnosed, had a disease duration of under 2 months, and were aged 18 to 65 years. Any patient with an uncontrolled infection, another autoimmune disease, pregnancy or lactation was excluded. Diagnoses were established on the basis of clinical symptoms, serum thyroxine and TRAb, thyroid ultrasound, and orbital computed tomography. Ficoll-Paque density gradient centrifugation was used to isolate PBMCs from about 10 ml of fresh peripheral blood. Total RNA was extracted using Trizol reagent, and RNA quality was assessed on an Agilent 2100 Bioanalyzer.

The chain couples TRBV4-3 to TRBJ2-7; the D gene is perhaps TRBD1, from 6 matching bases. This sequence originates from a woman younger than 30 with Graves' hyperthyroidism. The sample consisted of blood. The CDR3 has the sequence CASSQEADSAYEQYF. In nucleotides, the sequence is TGCGCCAGCAGCCAAGAAGCGGACAGTGCCTACGAGCAGTACTTC.